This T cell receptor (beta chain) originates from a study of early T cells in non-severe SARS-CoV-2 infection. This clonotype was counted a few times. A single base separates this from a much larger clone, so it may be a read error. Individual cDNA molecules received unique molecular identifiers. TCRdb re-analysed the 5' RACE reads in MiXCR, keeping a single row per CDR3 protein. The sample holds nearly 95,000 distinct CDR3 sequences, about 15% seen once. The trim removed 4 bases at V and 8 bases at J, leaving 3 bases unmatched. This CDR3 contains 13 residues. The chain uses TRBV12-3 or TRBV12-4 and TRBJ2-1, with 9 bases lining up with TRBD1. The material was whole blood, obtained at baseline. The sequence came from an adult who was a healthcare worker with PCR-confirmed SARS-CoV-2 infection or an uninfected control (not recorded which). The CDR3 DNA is TGTGCCAGCAGTTCGGGACAGGGCCATGAGCAGTTCTTC. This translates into CASSSGQGHEQFF.